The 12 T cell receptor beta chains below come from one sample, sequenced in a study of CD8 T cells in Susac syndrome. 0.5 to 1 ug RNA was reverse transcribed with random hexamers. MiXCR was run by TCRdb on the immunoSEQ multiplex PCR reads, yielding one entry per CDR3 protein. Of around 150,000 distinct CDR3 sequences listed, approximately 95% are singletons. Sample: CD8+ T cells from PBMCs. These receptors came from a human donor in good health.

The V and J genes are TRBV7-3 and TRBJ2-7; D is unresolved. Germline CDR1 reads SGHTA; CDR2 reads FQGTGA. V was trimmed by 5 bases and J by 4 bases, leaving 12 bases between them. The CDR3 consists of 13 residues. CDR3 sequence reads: CASSPAESYEQYF. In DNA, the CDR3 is TGTGCCAGCAGCCCCGCGGAGAGTTACGAGCAGTACTTC.

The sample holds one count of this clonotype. The CDR3 nucleotides are TGTGCCAGCCATAACCGGGACAGGGTGAATGAGCAGTACTTC. This codes for CASHNRDRVNEQYF. This chain joins TRBV2 and TRBJ2-7, with 9 bases lining up with TRBD1. Germline CDR1 is SNHLY and CDR2 is FYNNEI. Trimming removed 8 bases from V and 7 bases from J; junction bases left unmatched: 12. The CDR3 has 14 residues.

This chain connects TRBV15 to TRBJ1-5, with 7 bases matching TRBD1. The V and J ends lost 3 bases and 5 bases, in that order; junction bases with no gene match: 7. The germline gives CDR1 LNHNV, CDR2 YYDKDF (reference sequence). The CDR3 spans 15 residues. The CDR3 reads CATSSSDRAHQPQHF. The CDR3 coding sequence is TGTGCCACCAGCAGCTCAGACAGGGCCCATCAGCCCCAGCATTTT.

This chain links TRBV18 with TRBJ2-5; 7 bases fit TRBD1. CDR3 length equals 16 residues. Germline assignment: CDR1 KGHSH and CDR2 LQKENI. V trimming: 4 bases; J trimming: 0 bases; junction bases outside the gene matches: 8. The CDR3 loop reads CASSRPGQLYQETQYF. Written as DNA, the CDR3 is TGTGCCAGCTCACGACCGGGACAGCTGTACCAAGAGACCCAGTACTTC.

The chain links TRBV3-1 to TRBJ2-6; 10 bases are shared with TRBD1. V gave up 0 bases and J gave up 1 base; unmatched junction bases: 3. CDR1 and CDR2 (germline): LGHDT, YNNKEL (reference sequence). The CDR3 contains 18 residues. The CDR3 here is CASSQDMGQGSGANVLTF. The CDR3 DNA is TGTGCCAGCAGCCAAGATATGGGACAGGGGTCTGGGGCCAACGTCCTGACTTTC. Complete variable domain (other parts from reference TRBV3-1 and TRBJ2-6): DTAVSQTPKYLVTQMGNDKSIKCEQNLGHDTMYWYKQDSKKFLKIMFSYNNKELIINETVPNRFSPKSPDKAHLNLHINSLELGDSAVYFCASSQDMGQGSGANVLTFGAGSRLTVL.

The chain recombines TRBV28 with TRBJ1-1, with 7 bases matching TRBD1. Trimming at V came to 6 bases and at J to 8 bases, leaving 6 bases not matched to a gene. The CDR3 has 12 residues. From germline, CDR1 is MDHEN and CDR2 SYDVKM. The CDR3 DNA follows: TGTGCCAGCAGAAGATTGACAGGGGAAGCTTTCTTT. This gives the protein CASRRLTGEAFF.

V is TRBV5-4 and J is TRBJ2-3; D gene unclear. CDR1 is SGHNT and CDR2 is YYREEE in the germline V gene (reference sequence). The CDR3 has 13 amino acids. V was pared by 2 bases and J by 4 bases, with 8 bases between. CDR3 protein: CASSFRWADTQYF. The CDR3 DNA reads TGTGCCAGCAGCTTCCGATGGGCAGATACGCAGTATTTT.

The CDR3 spells CSARGLFGPEQYF. CDR3 DNA: TGCAGTGCCCGCGGGCTCTTCGGGCCCGAGCAGTACTTC. The chain recombines TRBV20-1 with TRBJ2-7, with D perhaps matching TRBD2 (5 bases). Germline values: CDR1 DFQATT, CDR2 SNEGSKA (reference sequence). V lost 6 bases, J lost 6 bases, and 18 bases lay in between. The CDR3 totals 13 residues.

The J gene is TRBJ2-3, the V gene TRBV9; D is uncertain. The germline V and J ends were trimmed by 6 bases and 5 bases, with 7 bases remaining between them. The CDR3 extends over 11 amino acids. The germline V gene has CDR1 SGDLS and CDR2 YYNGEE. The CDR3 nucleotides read TGTGCCAGCAACGGCGGAGATACGCAGTATTTT. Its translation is CASNGGDTQYF.

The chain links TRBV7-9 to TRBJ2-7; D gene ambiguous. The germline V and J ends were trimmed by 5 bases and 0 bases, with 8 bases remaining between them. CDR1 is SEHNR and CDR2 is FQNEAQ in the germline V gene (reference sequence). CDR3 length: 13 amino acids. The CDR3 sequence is CASSVTLSYEQYF. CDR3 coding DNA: TGTGCCAGCAGCGTTACCCTCTCCTACGAGCAGTACTTC.

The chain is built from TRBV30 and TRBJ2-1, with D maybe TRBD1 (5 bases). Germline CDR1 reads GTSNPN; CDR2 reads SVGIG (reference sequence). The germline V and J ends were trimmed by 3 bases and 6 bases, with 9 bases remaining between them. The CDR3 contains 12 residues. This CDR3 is CAWSQGFNEQFF. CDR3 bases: TGTGCCTGGAGCCAGGGTTTCAATGAGCAGTTCTTC.

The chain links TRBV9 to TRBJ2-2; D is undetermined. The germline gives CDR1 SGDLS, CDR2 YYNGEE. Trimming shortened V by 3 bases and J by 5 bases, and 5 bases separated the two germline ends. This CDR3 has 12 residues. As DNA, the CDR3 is TGTGCCAGCAGCGGCCTAACCGGGGAGCTGTTTTTT. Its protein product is CASSGLTGELFF.